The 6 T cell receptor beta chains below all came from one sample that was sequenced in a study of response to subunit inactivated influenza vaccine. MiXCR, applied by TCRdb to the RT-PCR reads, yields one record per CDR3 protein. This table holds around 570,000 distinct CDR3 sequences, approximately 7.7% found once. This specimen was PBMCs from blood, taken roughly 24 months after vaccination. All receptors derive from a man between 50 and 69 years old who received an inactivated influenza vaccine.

CDR3 coding DNA: TGTGCCATCACCGCTAGGGCCCCAGATACGCAGTATTTT. Protein sequence: CAITARAPDTQYF. The gene calls are TRBV10-3 and TRBJ2-3; no clear D. The CDR3 length is 13 residues. Trimming took 7 bases from V and 4 from J, leaving 12 bases between them. Germline V gene sequence: CDR1 ENHRY, CDR2 SYGVKD.

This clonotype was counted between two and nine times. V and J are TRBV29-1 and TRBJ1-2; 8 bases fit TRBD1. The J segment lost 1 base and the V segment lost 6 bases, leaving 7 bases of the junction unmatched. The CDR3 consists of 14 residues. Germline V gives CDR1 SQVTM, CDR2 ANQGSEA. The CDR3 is CSVGGQAVNYGYTF. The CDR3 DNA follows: TGCAGCGTGGGGGGACAGGCCGTTAACTATGGCTACACCTTC.

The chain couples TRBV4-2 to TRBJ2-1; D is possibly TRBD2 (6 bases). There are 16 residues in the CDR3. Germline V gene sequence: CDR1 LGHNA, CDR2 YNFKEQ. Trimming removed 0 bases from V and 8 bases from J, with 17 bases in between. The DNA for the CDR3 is TGTGCCAGCAGCCAAGATTTGGGACTTCGAACAGATGAGCAGTTCTTC. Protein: CASSQDLGLRTDEQFF.

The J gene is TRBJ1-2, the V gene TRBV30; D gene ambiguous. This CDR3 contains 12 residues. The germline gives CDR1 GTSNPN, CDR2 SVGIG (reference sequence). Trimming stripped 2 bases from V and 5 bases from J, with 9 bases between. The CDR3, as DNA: TGTGCCTGGAGTCGGGCATCTTATGGCTACACCTTC. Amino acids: CAWSRASYGYTF.

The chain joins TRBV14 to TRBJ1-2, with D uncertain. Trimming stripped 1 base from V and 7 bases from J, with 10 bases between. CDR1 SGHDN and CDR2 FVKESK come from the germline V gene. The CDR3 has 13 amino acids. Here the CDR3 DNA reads TGTGCCAGCAGCCAAGCTCGATCCGGTGGCTACACCTTC. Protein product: CASSQARSGGYTF.

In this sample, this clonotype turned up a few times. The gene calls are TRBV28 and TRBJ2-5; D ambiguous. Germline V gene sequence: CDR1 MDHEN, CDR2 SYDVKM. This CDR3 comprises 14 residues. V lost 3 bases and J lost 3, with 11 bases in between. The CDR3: CASSFSRIKETQYF. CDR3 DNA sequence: TGTGCCAGCAGTTTCAGTCGGATTAAAGAGACCCAGTACTTC. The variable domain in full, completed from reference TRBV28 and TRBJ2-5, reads DVKVTQSSRYLVKRTGEKVFLECVQDMDHENMFWYRQDPGLGLRLIYFSYDVKMKEKGDIPEGYSVSREKKERFSLILESASTNQTSMYLCASSFSRIKETQYFGPGTRLLVL.